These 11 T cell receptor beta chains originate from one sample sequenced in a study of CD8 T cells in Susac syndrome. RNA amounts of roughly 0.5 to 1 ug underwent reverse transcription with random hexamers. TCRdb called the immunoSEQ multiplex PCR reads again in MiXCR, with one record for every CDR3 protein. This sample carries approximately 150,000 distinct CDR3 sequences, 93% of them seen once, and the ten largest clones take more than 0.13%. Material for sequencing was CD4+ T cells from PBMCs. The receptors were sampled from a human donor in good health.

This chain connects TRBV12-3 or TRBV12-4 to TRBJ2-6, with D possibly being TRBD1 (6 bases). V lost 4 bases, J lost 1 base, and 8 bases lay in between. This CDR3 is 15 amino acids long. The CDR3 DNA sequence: TGTGCCAGCAGTTATACAGGGTCTGGGGCCAACGTCCTGACTTTC. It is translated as CASSYTGSGANVLTF.

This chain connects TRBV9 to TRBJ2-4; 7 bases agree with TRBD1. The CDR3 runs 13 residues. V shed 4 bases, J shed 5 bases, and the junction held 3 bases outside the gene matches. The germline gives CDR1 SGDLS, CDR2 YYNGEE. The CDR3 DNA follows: TGTGCCAGCAGCCGGGACAGCCAAAACATTCAGTACTTC. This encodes CASSRDSQNIQYF.

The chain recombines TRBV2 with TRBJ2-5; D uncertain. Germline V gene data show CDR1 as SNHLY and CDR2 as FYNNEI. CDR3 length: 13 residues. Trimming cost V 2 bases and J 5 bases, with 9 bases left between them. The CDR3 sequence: CASSERLSETQYF. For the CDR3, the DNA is TGTGCCAGCAGTGAAAGGCTCTCCGAGACCCAGTACTTC.

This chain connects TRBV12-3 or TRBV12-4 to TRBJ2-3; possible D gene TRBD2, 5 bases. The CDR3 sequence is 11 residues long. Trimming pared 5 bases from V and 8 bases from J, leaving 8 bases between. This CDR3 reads CASSRGVTQYF. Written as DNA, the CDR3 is TGTGCCAGCAGTCGGGGAGTTACGCAGTATTTT.

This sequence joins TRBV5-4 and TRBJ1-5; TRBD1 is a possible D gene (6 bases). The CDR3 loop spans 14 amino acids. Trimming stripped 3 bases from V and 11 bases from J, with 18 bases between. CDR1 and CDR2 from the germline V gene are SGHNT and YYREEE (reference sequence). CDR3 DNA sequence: TGTGCCAGCAGCTCTGCTGACAGGCCCCAGTCCCAGCATTTT. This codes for CASSSADRPQSQHF.

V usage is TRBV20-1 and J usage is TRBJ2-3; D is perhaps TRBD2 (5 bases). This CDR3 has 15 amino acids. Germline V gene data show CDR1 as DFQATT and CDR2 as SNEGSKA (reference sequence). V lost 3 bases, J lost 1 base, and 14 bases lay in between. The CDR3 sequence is CSASPVGSGTDTQYF. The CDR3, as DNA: TGCAGTGCTAGCCCCGTAGGGAGTGGCACAGATACGCAGTATTTT.

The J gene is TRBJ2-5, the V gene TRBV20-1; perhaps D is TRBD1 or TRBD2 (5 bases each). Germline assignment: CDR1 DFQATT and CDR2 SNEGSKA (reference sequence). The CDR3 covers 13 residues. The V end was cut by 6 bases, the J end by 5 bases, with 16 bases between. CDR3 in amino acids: CSAHGAAAETQYF. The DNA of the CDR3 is TGCAGTGCCCACGGGGCCGCGGCGGAGACCCAGTACTTC.

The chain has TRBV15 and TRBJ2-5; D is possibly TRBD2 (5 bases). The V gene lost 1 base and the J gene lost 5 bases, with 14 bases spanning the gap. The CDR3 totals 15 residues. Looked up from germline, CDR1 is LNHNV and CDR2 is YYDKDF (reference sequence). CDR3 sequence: CATSRAASLRETQYF. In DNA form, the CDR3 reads TGTGCCACCAGCAGAGCTGCTAGCCTTAGGGAGACCCAGTACTTC.

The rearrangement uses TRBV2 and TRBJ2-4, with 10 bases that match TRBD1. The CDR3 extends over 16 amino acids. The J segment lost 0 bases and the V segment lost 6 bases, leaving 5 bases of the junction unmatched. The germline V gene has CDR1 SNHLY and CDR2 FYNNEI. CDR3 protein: CASRDRGDLAKNIQYF. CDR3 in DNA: TGTGCCAGCAGGGACAGGGGGGACCTAGCCAAAAACATTCAGTACTTC.

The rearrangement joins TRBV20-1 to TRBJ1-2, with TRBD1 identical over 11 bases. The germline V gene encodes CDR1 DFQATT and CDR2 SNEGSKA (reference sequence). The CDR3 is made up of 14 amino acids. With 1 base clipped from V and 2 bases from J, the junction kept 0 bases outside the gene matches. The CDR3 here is CSARGTGGNYGYTF. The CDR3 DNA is TGCAGTGCTAGAGGGACAGGGGGCAACTATGGCTACACCTTC.

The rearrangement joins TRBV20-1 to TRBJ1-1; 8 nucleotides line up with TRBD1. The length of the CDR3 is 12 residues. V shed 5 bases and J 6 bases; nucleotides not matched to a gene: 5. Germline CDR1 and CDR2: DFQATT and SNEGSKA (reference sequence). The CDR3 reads CSAVPGGPEAFF. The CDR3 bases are TGCAGTGCTGTTCCAGGGGGCCCTGAAGCTTTCTTT.